This T cell receptor (beta chain) stems from a study of T cell repertoires in cytomegalovirus infection. About the study: Carrying CMV and the relevant HLA type showed in public TCR beta signatures.

With 4 bases removed from V and 3 bases from J, the gap between germline ends came to 15 bases. The CDR3 consists of 15 residues. Germline V gives CDR1 MNHNS, CDR2 SASEGT. There are many counts of this clonotype. Its antigen is currently unknown. MiXCR was run by TCRdb on the reads, yielding one entry per CDR3 protein. The repertoire holds around 330,000 distinct CDR3 sequences, with roughly a sixth as singletons. General study results and limits: Identification of carriers of CMV plus the relevant HLA was performed using cumulative public TCR beta family frequency. HLA-C-restricted, CMV-specific TCR beta clonotypes were dominant ex vivo.

The chain is built from TRBV6-1 and TRBJ2-5, with D tentatively TRBD1 or TRBD2 (5 bases each). The specimen sequenced was PBMCs. The receptor was derived from a human donor in good health (CMV status not recorded). Some clones in this sample may be carry-over from other donors' samples. The CDR3 nucleotides are TGTGCCAGCAGTGCCTGGGGCGCGGGCGAAGAGACCCAGTACTTC. This codes for CASSAWGAGEETQYF.